Reported below is one TCR beta chain. No antigen is known for it. The input lacks base qualities; no much larger clone sits a single base away. The donors were healthy, HIV-negative adults with no recently reported acute infections or vaccinations. Every donor was a Caucasian adult residing in Nashville, Tennessee, USA. CD4+ T cells were enriched by magnetic negative selection, after which naive cells were positively selected on CD45RA and the negative fraction was taken as the memory subset. After blood collection by leukapheresis, PBMCs were isolated using Ficoll-Histopaque density gradient centrifugation and then cryopreserved in the vapor phase of liquid nitrogen. Purity and quantity of every magnetically sorted T cell population were checked by analytical flow cytometry. Genomic DNA was isolated from every sorted fraction and measured by UV absorbance on a Nanodrop 2000c. Using the deep immunoSEQ assay, multiplex PCR amplified TCR CDR3 regions from genomic DNA. For each cell subset, the extracted genomic DNA was distributed evenly across all wells of several immunoSEQ 96-well plates, and each plate served as one replicate. For sorted subsets, approximately 190 ng genomic DNA, equal to about 30,000 T cell genomes, was loaded into each replicate PCR. Purified libraries were measured with a Qubit 3.0 fluorometer, size-checked on a Bioanalyzer 2100, and measured again with the KAPA Library Quantification kit. A separate single-read 150-cycle Illumina NextSeq 550 flow cell was used to sequence each immunoSEQ 96-well plate. As for the authors' bioinformatics: Because only junctional sequences without quality scores were contained in the immunoSEQ output, filtering matching that applied to full-length reads could not be performed. Sequences were annotated with PyIR, a Python wrapper for IgBLAST v1.9, and V/J genes and CDR3 were assigned using IMGT germline references. Reads were removed for weak V/J assignments (E-value above 1e-6), missing CDR3, stop codons, out-of-frame junctions, or ambiguous translated residues. A V3J clonotype was defined by an identical inferred V gene, J gene, and CDR3 amino acid sequence. The percentage overlap between two repertoires was calculated by dividing the number of shared unique clonotypes by the size of the smaller repertoire. Richness of each repertoire was evaluated using RTK rarefaction, the Chao1 estimator, and Recon v2.1 estimates of unobserved clonotypes. Generation probabilities for all TCRbeta clonotypes obtained by the gDNA method from a handful of donors were computed using OLGA. What TCRdb holds here is the immuneACCESS table cut down to in-frame rearrangements. Part of the clones is not present; checked against another copy, under half of the missing clones reflect an unresolved V gene, and the others are unexplained. V, J and clone size reflect that table, while D and trimming were determined from the DNA. The sample contains some 2,400,000 clones, around 95% of them found a single time. The top ten clonotypes cover roughly 0.13% of the sample.

The source of the sample is a study of shared clonotypes between healthy human individuals (dated by TCRdb to 2018 to 2020). With respect to the entire study: Three men and two women, aged 18 to 49 years, made up the cohort. Each donor's leukapheresis produced roughly between about 0.8 and 8.9 billion PBMCs. The study deeply sequenced blood TCR repertoires of five healthy adults to estimate repertoire size and the extent of clonotype sharing between individuals. For each donor, three plates each were used for CD4 naive and CD4 memory, two plates were used for CD8 naive, and one plate was used for CD8 memory. Libraries were prepared and TCR repertoires were sequenced by different laboratories using diverse techniques, in order to increase sequencing depth and limit assay-specific biases.

The CDR3 goes from the cysteine to the phenylalanine over 15 residues. The only DNA kept is the CDR3, 45 bases in frame from the first base. Trimming removed 5 bases from V and 5 bases from J; the gene matches leave 10 bases unexplained. The germline V gene (reference sequence) gives CDR1 as SGHAT and CDR2 as FQDESV. Results the study describes overall, beyond this receptor: Because the study included a small number of donors, the genetic and exposure-history diversity represented was limited. Incomplete sequencing was indicated by rarefaction of sorted-subset datasets, despite the large sequencing depth. When several donors were compared, the shared fraction of clonotypes was around 5% for naive CD4, approximately 3.3% for naive CD8, 2% to 2.5% for memory CD4, and around 0.37% for memory CD8. Naive subsets generally had larger estimated clonotype richness than memory subsets did. Based on pairwise subsampling, the degree of clonotype sharing among donors was expected to be affected by sequencing depth. Higher generation probabilities were observed for clonotypes shared by all four sorted-subset donors than for non-shared clonotypes. Sampling was restricted to blood, and TCR repertoires in tissue are likely to differ from TCR repertoires in blood.

The receptor chain draws on TRBV11-1 and TRBJ2-7; 9 bases in the middle match TRBD1. Sequenced sample: naive CD4+ T cells sorted from blood. The sample's cell subset or site label, decoded: CD45RA+ positively selected. The sequence came from a young man in good health. The CDR3 corresponds to CASSPNLDRGHEQYF. The DNA reads TGTGCCAGCAGCCCAAATCTGGACAGGGGCCACGAGCAGTACTTC.